The clone carrying this T cell receptor (beta chain) turned up a few times. This entry comes from a study of T cells in Graves' hyperthyroidism and ophthalmopathy. CDR3 length: 15 amino acids. Germline trimming cut 0 bases from V and 6 bases from J; bases unmatched to any gene: 7. In germline, CDR1 is LGHDT, CDR2 YNNKEL (reference sequence). RNA transcripts were the template for amplifying TCR beta CDR3 regions. HTBI primers were employed in a first-round RT-PCR of the TCR CDR3. From the multiplex PCR reads, TCRdb called clonotypes with MiXCR, one entry per CDR3 protein. The table includes almost 500,000 distinct CDR3 sequences, 20% to 25% detected once. Patients affected by ophthalmopathy presented a Clinical Activity Score of at least 3, a NOSPECS grade of at least 4, and disease duration below 3 months.

The source of this sequence is a woman in her 70s with Graves' ophthalmopathy. The V call is TRBV3-1, the J call TRBJ2-7, with TRBD2 matching 8 bases. The sequenced sample consisted of blood. The CDR3 DNA sequence: TGTGCCAGCAGCCAAGATCGGCTAGCGGGTTTCGAGCAGTACTTC. Its protein product is CASSQDRLAGFEQYF.